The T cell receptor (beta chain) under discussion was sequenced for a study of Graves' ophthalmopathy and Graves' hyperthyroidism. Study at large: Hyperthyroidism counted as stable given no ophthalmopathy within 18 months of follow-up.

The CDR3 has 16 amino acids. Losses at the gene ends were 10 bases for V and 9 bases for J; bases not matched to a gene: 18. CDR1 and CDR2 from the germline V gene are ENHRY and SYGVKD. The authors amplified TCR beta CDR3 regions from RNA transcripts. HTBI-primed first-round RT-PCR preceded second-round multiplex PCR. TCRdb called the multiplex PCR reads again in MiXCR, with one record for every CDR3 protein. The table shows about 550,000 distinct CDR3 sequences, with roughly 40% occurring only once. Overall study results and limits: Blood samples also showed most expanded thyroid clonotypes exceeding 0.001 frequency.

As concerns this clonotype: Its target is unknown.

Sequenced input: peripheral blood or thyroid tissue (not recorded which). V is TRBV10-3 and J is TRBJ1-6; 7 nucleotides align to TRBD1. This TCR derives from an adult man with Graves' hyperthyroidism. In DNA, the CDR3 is TGTGCCACCCAGGACAGGAGGGACATCGGTTCTTCACCCCTCCACTTT. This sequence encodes CATQDRRDIGSSPLHF.